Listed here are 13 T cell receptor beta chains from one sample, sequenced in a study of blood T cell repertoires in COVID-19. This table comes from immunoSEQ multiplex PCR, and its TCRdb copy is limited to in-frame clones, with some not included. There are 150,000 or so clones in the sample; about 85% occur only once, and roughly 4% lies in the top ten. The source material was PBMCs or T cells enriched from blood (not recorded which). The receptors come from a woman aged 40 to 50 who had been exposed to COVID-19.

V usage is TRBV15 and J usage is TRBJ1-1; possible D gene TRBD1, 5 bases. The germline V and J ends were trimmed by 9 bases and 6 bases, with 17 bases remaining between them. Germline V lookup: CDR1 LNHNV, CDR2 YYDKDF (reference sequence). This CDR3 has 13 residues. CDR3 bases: TGTGCCACGAGTTCGGGGGGGTCCCCTGAAGCTTTCTTT. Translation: CATSSGGSPEAFF.

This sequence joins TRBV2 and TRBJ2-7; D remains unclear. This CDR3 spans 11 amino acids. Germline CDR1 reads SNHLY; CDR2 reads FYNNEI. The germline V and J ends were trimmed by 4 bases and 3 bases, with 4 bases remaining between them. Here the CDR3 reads CASSGSYEQYF. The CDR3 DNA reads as TGTGCCAGCAGTGGGAGCTACGAGCAGTACTTC.

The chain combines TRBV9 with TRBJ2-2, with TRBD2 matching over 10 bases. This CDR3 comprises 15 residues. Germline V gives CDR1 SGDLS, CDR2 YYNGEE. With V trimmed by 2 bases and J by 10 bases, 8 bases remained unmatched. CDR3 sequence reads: CASSVSSGTSVELFF. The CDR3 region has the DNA TGTGCCAGCAGCGTGAGCTCCGGGACTAGCGTGGAGCTGTTTTTT.

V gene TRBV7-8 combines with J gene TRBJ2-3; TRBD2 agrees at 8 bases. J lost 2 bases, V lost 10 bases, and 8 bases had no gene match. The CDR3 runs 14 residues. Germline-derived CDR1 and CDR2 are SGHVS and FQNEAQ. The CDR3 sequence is CATRRGETTDTQYF. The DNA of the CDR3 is TGTGCCACGCGGCGGGGGGAGACCACAGATACGCAGTATTTT.

The CDR3 reads CASEDPGRSEKLFF. CDR3 nucleotide sequence: TGTGCCAGCGAGGATCCAGGGAGGTCCGAAAAACTGTTTTTT. The chain couples TRBV2 to TRBJ1-4, with a tentative D call TRBD1 (5 bases). V gave up 8 bases and J gave up 8 bases, with 18 bases separating them. Germline values: CDR1 SNHLY, CDR2 FYNNEI. The CDR3 spans 14 residues.

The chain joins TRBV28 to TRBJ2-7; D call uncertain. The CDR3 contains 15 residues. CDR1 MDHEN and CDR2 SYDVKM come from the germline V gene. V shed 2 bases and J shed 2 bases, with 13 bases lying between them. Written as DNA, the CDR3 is TGTGCCAGCAGTTTAAAGGTGCCAGGCGCCTACGAGCAGTACTTC. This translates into CASSLKVPGAYEQYF.

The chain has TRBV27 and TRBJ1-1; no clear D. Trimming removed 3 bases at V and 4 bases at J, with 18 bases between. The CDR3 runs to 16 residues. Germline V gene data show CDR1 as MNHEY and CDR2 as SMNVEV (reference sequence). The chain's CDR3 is CASSFSMTGLSTEAFF. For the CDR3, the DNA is TGTGCCAGCAGTTTTTCGATGACGGGATTGAGCACTGAAGCTTTCTTT.

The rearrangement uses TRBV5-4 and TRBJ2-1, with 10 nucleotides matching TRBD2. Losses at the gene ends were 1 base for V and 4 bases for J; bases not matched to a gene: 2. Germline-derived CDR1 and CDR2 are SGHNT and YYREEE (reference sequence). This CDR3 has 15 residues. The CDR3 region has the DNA TGTGCCAGCAGCTTGAGCGGGGGGGCTTACAATGAGCAGTTCTTC. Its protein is CASSLSGGAYNEQFF.

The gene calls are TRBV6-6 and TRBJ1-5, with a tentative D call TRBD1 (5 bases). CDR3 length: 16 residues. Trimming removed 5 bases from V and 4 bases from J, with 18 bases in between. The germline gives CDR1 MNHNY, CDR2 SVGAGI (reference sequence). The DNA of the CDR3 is TGTGCCAGCAGTGCCCACGTTGGGGCAGATAATCAGCCCCAGCATTTT. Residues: CASSAHVGADNQPQHF.

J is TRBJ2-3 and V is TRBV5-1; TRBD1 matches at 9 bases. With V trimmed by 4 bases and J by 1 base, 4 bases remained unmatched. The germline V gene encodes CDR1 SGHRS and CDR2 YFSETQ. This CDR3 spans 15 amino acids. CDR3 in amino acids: CASSLRDRGTDTQYF. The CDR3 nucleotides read TGCGCCAGCAGCCTCCGGGACAGGGGCACAGATACGCAGTATTTT. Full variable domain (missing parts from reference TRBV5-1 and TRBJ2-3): KAGVTQTPRYLIKTRGQQVTLSCSPISGHRSVSWYQQTPGQGLQFLFEYFSETQRNKGNFPGRFSGRQFSNSRSEMNVSTLELGDSALYLCASSLRDRGTDTQYFGPGTRLTVL.

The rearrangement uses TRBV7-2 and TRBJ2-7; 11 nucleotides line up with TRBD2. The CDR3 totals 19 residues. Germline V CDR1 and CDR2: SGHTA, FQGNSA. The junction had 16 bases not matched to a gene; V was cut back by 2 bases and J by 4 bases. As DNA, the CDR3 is TGTGCCAGCAGCTTATTCCCCGTCGGCCTAGCGGGAGGTAGATACGAGCAGTACTTC. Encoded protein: CASSLFPVGLAGGRYEQYF.

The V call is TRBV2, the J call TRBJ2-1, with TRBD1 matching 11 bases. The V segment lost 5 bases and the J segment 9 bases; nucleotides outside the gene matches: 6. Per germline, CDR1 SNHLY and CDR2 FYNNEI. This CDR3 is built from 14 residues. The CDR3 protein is CASSLDRGRSEQFF. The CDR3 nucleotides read TGTGCCAGCAGTTTGGACAGGGGGCGAAGTGAGCAGTTCTTC.

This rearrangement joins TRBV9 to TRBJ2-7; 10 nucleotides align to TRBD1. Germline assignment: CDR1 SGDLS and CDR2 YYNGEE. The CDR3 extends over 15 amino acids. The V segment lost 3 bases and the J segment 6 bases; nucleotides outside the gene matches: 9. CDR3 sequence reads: CASSADPGQGSEQYF. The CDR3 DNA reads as TGTGCCAGCAGCGCGGACCCGGGACAGGGGAGCGAGCAGTACTTC.